The 20 T cell receptor beta chains reported below all come from one sample, sequenced in a study of shared clonotypes between healthy human individuals. Sequenced by immunoSEQ multiplex PCR; TCRdb stores in-frame clones only, minus some. The sample contains fewer than 1.8 million clones, about 98.5% of which appear only once. The sequenced material came from naive CD4+ T cells sorted from blood. Regarding subset: CD45RA+ positively selected. The receptors stem from a man younger than 45 in good health.

The V gene is TRBV5-8, the J gene TRBJ2-7, with 12 nucleotides matching TRBD2. J lost 2 bases, V lost 4 bases, and 4 bases had no gene match. CDR1 and CDR2 (germline): SGHTS, YDEGEE. The CDR3 is 15 amino acids. The CDR3: CASSPGLAGTYEQYF. CDR3 DNA sequence: TGTGCCAGCAGCCCAGGACTAGCGGGAACCTACGAGCAGTACTTC.

The chain couples TRBV9 to TRBJ1-2; D remains ambiguous. V lost 4 bases, J lost 8 bases, and 18 bases lay in between. This CDR3 contains 14 residues. Per germline, CDR1 SGDLS and CDR2 YYNGEE. The CDR3 sequence is CASSPRGRVGGYTF. The CDR3 DNA is TGTGCCAGCAGCCCCCGTGGGAGGGTTGGGGGCTACACCTTC.

V gene TRBV6-1 combines with J gene TRBJ1-5; a weak D match, TRBD1 (5 bases). This CDR3 is built from 13 residues. V was shortened by 6 bases and J by 0 bases, with 6 bases between the two germline ends. The germline V gene has CDR1 MNHNS and CDR2 SASEGT. The CDR3 nucleotides read TGTGCCAGCAGGACAGATAGCAATCAGCCCCAGCATTTT. It yields the protein CASRTDSNQPQHF.

The V and J genes are TRBV28 and TRBJ2-2; the D call may be TRBD1 or TRBD2 (5 bases each). This CDR3 comprises 15 residues. Trimming took 7 bases from V and 3 from J, leaving 15 bases between them. Germline CDR1 MDHEN, CDR2 SYDVKM. This CDR3 reads CASTIGDRYTGELFF. CDR3 bases: TGTGCCAGCACCATTGGGGACCGATACACCGGGGAGCTGTTTTTT.

The V and J genes are TRBV6-1 and TRBJ2-7; 9 bases line up with TRBD2. With V trimmed by 6 bases and J by 7 bases, 7 bases remained unmatched. Per germline, CDR1 MNHNS and CDR2 SASEGT. The CDR3 length is 13 residues. The CDR3 loop reads CASRDSGSWEQYF. The CDR3 coding sequence is TGTGCCAGCAGGGATAGCGGGAGCTGGGAGCAGTACTTC.

The V gene is TRBV7-9, the J gene TRBJ2-3, with 10 bases fitting TRBD2. CDR3 length: 17 residues. The germline gives CDR1 SEHNR, CDR2 FQNEAQ (reference sequence). With V trimmed by 1 base and J by 3 bases, 7 bases remained unmatched. The CDR3, as DNA: TGTGCCAGCAGCTTAGGTGGTCTAGCGGGAGTGACAGATACGCAGTATTTT. It specifies CASSLGGLAGVTDTQYF.

This clone was recorded only once. The chain recombines TRBV9 with TRBJ2-1; 11 nucleotides match TRBD2. Trimming took 2 bases from V and 4 from J; bases not matched to a gene: 5. The CDR3 has 16 amino acids. Germline-derived CDR1 and CDR2 are SGDLS and YYNGEE. CDR3 amino acids: CASSVTGTSGYNEQFF. The CDR3 DNA is TGTGCCAGCAGCGTCACCGGGACTAGCGGATACAATGAGCAGTTCTTC.

The genes are TRBV19 and TRBJ2-3; D might be TRBD2 (6 bases). Per the germline V gene, CDR1 is LNHDA and CDR2 is SQIVND (reference sequence). This CDR3 has 15 residues. Trimming removed 6 bases from V and 1 base from J, with 14 bases in between. CDR3 residues: CASSPGRGRTDTQYF. The CDR3 region has the DNA TGTGCCAGTAGCCCGGGGCGGGGCCGCACAGATACGCAGTATTTT.

The rearrangement links TRBV27 to TRBJ2-6; no definite D call. Trimming removed 4 bases from V and 0 bases from J, with 4 bases in between. Germline V lookup: CDR1 MNHEY, CDR2 SMNVEV (reference sequence). The CDR3 sequence is 14 residues long. Here the CDR3 reads CASSSSSGANVLTF. The CDR3, as DNA: TGTGCCAGCAGTTCAAGCTCTGGGGCCAACGTCCTGACTTTC.

The rearrangement joins TRBV9 to TRBJ2-1; the D gene is possibly TRBD2 (6 bases). From germline, CDR1 is SGDLS and CDR2 YYNGEE. This CDR3 region has 14 residues. V lost 0 bases, J lost 8 bases, and 12 bases lay in between. CDR3 nucleotide sequence: TGTGCCAGCAGCGTAGGATCTAGCGTGCATGAGCAGTTCTTC. It specifies CASSVGSSVHEQFF.

This chain connects TRBV27 to TRBJ2-7; D perhaps matches TRBD2 (5 bases). This CDR3 contains 14 residues. Germline V lookup: CDR1 MNHEY, CDR2 SMNVEV (reference sequence). V was shortened by 3 bases and J by 2 bases, with 11 bases between the two germline ends. The CDR3 sequence: CASSFPGKPYEQYF. CDR3 nucleotides: TGTGCCAGCAGTTTTCCGGGGAAACCCTACGAGCAGTACTTC.

This chain connects TRBV7-9 to TRBJ2-3; perhaps TRBD2 as D (6 bases). The CDR3 covers 16 residues. The germline V gene encodes CDR1 SEHNR and CDR2 FQNEAQ (reference sequence). V was trimmed by 4 bases and J by 3 bases, leaving 17 bases between them. The CDR3 spells CASSYARGGATDTQYF. CDR3 coding DNA: TGTGCCAGCAGCTACGCTCGGGGCGGGGCAACAGATACGCAGTATTTT.

This clone occurred once. This chain uses TRBV11-2 with TRBJ2-5, with unresolved D. Trimming pared 5 bases from V and 0 bases from J, leaving 1 base between. CDR3 length: 11 amino acids. Per germline, CDR1 SGHAT and CDR2 FQNNGV. The CDR3 protein is CASSHQETQYF. Here the CDR3 DNA reads TGTGCCAGCAGCCACCAAGAGACCCAGTACTTC. Full variable domain (remainder filled in from reference TRBV11-2 and TRBJ2-5): EAGVAQSPRYKIIEKRQSVAFWCNPISGHATLYWYQQILGQGPKLLIQFQNNGVVDDSQLPKDRFSAERLKGVDSTLKIQPAKLEDSAVYLCASSHQETQYFGPGTRLLVL.

The chain carries TRBV7-2 and TRBJ2-1; TRBD2 matches 11 bases. This CDR3 comprises 16 residues. Trimming removed 1 base from V and 9 bases from J; junction bases left unmatched: 8. Germline CDR1 SGHTA, CDR2 FQGNSA. CDR3 coding DNA: TGTGCCAGCAGCTTAGTAGGTAGCGGGAGGGTCGGTGAGCAGTTCTTC. This sequence encodes CASSLVGSGRVGEQFF.

The chain couples TRBV7-9 to TRBJ1-5; no clear D gene. CDR1 is SEHNR and CDR2 is FQNEAQ in the germline V gene (reference sequence). Trimming removed 10 bases at V and 5 bases at J, with 3 bases between. CDR3 length: 9 residues. The CDR3 DNA follows: TGTGCCACCGATCAGCCCCAGCATTTT. Amino acid sequence: CATDQPQHF.

The chain couples TRBV6-5 to TRBJ1-2; the match to TRBD1 covers 11 bases. This CDR3 has 14 amino acids. The germline V gene encodes CDR1 MNHEY and CDR2 SVGAGI. J lost 4 bases, V lost 8 bases, and 6 bases had no gene match. This chain's CDR3 is CASSRTGGVYGYTF. The CDR3 DNA is TGTGCCAGCTCCCGGACAGGGGGCGTCTATGGCTACACCTTC.

This rearrangement joins TRBV5-1 to TRBJ1-4; 10 bases agree with TRBD1. The CDR3 is 15 residues long. Germline V gene sequence: CDR1 SGHRS, CDR2 YFSETQ. The trim removed 4 bases at V and 8 bases at J, leaving 8 bases unmatched. CDR3 protein: CASSPGTGAAEKLFF. As DNA, the CDR3 is TGCGCCAGCAGCCCCGGGACAGGGGCGGCGGAAAAACTGTTTTTT.

The genes are TRBV6-1 and TRBJ1-1, with D uncertain. V lost 3 bases and J 11 bases, leaving 16 bases between the germline ends. The CDR3 is made up of 13 amino acids. Germline V gene data show CDR1 as MNHNS and CDR2 as SASEGT. The CDR3 is CASSERLRSYAFF. CDR3 in DNA: TGTGCCAGCAGTGAGAGGCTCCGGTCTTACGCTTTCTTT.

The V call is TRBV6-5, the J call TRBJ1-1; perhaps TRBD1 as D (6 bases). Trimming removed 10 bases at V and 0 bases at J, with 12 bases between. The CDR3 is made up of 13 amino acids. The germline V gene encodes CDR1 MNHEY and CDR2 SVGAGI. CDR3 sequence (DNA): TGTGCCATAAAGGGGGGAATGAACACTGAAGCTTTCTTT. It yields the protein CAIKGGMNTEAFF.

This clone showed up just once. The V call is TRBV5-4, the J call TRBJ1-4, with 9 bases lining up with TRBD1. Trimming cost V 9 bases and J 6 bases; bases outside gene matches: 6. The CDR3 contains 13 residues. CDR1 and CDR2 (germline): SGHNT, YYREEE (reference sequence). In nucleotides, the CDR3 is TGTGCCACCACCCGGGACAGGGATGAAAAACTGTTTTTT. Encoded protein: CATTRDRDEKLFF.